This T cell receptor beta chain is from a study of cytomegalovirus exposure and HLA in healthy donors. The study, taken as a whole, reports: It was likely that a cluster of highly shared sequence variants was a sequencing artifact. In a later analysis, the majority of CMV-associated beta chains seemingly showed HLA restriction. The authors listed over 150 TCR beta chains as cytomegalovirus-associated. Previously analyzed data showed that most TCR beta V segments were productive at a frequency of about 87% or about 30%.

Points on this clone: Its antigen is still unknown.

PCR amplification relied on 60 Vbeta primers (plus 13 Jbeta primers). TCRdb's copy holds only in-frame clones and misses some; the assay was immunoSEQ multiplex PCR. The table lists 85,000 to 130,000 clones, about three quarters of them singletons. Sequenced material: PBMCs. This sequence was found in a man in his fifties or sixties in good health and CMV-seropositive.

This CDR3 reads CASSEDRGKDQPQHF. CDR3 sequence (DNA): TGCGCCAGCAGCGAAGACAGGGGGAAGGACCAGCCCCAGCATTTT. The chain joins TRBV5-1 to TRBJ1-5, with 9 bases that match TRBD1. Per the germline V gene, CDR1 is SGHRS and CDR2 is YFSETQ. Losses at the gene ends were 4 bases for V and 7 bases for J; bases not matched to a gene: 9. The CDR3 has 15 amino acids.